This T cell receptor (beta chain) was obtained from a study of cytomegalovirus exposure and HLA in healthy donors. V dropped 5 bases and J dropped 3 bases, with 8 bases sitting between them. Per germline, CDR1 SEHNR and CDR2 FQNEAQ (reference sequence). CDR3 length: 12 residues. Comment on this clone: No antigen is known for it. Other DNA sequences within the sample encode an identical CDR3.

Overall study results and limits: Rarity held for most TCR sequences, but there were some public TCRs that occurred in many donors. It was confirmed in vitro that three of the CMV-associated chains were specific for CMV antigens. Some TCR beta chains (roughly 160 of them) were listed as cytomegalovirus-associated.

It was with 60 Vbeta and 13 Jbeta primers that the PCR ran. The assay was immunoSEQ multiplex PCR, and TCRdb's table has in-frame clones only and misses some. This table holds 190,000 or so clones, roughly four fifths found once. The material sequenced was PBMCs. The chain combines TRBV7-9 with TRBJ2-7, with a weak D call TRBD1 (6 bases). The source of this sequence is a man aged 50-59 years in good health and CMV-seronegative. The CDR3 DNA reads TGTGCCAGCAGCCCCAGGGGCTACGAGCAGTACTTC. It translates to CASSPRGYEQYF.